The 23 T cell receptor beta chains listed next were all sequenced from one sample in a study of cytomegalovirus exposure and HLA in healthy donors. 60 Vbeta and 13 Jbeta primers were used in PCR. Using immunoSEQ multiplex PCR, the repertoire was profiled, and TCRdb retains in-frame clones only, with some absent. The sample lists more than 95,000 clones; 73% were seen once. The specimen was PBMCs. These receptors all stem from a man in his sixties in good health and CMV-seropositive.

The CDR3 here is CASSLFEVTKAFF. The CDR3 nucleotides are TGTGCCAGCAGCTTGTTCGAGGTTACGAAAGCTTTCTTT. This chain joins TRBV5-6 and TRBJ1-1, with D uncertain. CDR1 is SGHDT and CDR2 is YYEEEE in the germline V gene. V lost 1 base and J 9 bases, leaving 13 bases between the germline ends. This CDR3 comprises 13 residues.

This chain uses TRBV30 with TRBJ2-5; 7 nucleotides agree with TRBD1. This CDR3 comprises 15 residues. With 2 bases clipped from V and 4 bases from J, the junction kept 10 bases outside the gene matches. Germline CDR1 reads GTSNPN; CDR2 reads SVGIG (reference sequence). CDR3 loop: CAWSLRRQGRETQYF. Written as DNA, the CDR3 is TGTGCCTGGAGTCTCCGCAGACAGGGTCGAGAGACCCAGTACTTC.

The rearrangement uses TRBV27 and TRBJ1-4; a weak D match, TRBD1 (5 bases). Trimming took off 6 bases at V and 7 bases at J, with 21 bases between the two ends. The germline V gene has CDR1 MNHEY and CDR2 SMNVEV (reference sequence). The CDR3 is made up of 16 amino acids. CDR3 protein: CASRPGFVRLGEKLFF. CDR3 nucleotide sequence: TGTGCCAGCAGACCAGGGTTTGTCAGGCTCGGTGAAAAACTGTTTTTT.

In this sample, this clone turned up once. The chain joins TRBV7-9 to TRBJ2-7; TRBD1 is a possible D gene (5 bases). The CDR3 sequence is 14 residues long. With 3 bases removed from V and 4 bases from J, the gap between germline ends came to 13 bases. Per the germline V gene, CDR1 is SEHNR and CDR2 is FQNEAQ (reference sequence). The CDR3 is CASSFDSSSYEQYF. The CDR3 DNA reads as TGTGCCAGCAGCTTTGACAGTAGCTCGTACGAGCAGTACTTC.

The chain recombines TRBV5-1 with TRBJ2-3; 12 bases line up with TRBD2. J gave up 3 bases and V 7 bases, and 12 bases lay outside the gene matches. The CDR3 has 17 amino acids. The germline CDR1 and CDR2 sequences are SGHRS and YFSETQ. The CDR3 is CASRLGASGGDTDTQYF. The CDR3 nucleotides are TGCGCCAGCCGCCTCGGGGCTAGCGGGGGGGATACAGATACGCAGTATTTT. Full variable domain (missing parts from reference TRBV5-1 and TRBJ2-3): KAGVTQTPRYLIKTRGQQVTLSCSPISGHRSVSWYQQTPGQGLQFLFEYFSETQRNKGNFPGRFSGRQFSNSRSEMNVSTLELGDSALYLCASRLGASGGDTDTQYFGPGTRLTVL.

This clone came up a few times. V is TRBV19 and J is TRBJ1-4; D unresolved. The CDR3 covers 15 residues. CDR1 LNHDA and CDR2 SQIVND come from the germline V gene (reference sequence). Trimming took off 5 bases at V and 7 bases at J, with 17 bases between the two ends. The CDR3 bases are TGTGCCAGTAGTTACCCGGCCCGGGGATCTGAAAAACTGTTTTTT. It yields the protein CASSYPARGSEKLFF.

J is TRBJ1-2 and V is TRBV10-2; D is unclear. This CDR3 has 13 amino acids. Trimming took off 0 bases at V and 4 bases at J, with 6 bases between the two ends. The germline CDR1 and CDR2 sequences are WSHSY and SAAADI. The DNA of the CDR3 is TGCGCCAGCAGTGAGTCACTCACCTATGGCTACACCTTC. This encodes CASSESLTYGYTF.

This clone was counted once. The chain combines TRBV2 with TRBJ1-2; 8 bases map to TRBD1. Per the germline V gene, CDR1 is SNHLY and CDR2 is FYNNEI. V shed 9 bases and J 8 bases; nucleotides not matched to a gene: 14. The CDR3 is made up of 14 amino acids. DNA of the CDR3: TGTGCCAGTACCCCCTTGACAGGGGCATACGGCTACACCTTC. It encodes CASTPLTGAYGYTF.

The chain links TRBV5-1 to TRBJ1-3; perhaps TRBD1 as D (6 bases). Looked up from germline, CDR1 is SGHRS and CDR2 is YFSETQ. The CDR3 covers 13 residues. V was trimmed by 5 bases and J by 4 bases, leaving 10 bases between them. The CDR3 sequence is CASRPTGGNTIYF. The CDR3 bases are TGCGCCAGCAGACCTACAGGGGGAAACACCATATATTTT.

This clone was counted a few times. The rearrangement joins TRBV2 to TRBJ2-7, with unresolved D. V lost 5 bases and J 2 bases, leaving 16 bases between the germline ends. CDR1 and CDR2 from the germline V gene are SNHLY and FYNNEI. The CDR3 runs to 15 residues. CDR3 sequence (DNA): TGTGCCAGCAGTCCTTGGGCAGGCGTTACCTACGAGCAGTACTTC. Its translation is CASSPWAGVTYEQYF.

For the CDR3, the DNA is TGTGCCAGCAGTCCGACAGGGTCCAACTATGGCTACACCTTC. This gives the protein CASSPTGSNYGYTF. The J gene is TRBJ1-2, the V gene TRBV7-9, with 7 bases that match TRBD1. With 6 bases clipped from V and 2 bases from J, the junction kept 6 bases outside the gene matches. Germline CDR1 reads SEHNR; CDR2 reads FQNEAQ (reference sequence). There are 14 residues in the CDR3.

The table lists this clone with a few counts. The chain carries TRBV2 and TRBJ1-2; TRBD1 might be the D (5 bases). V shed 4 bases and J shed 4 bases, with 13 bases lying between them. The CDR3 contains 14 residues. Per germline, CDR1 SNHLY and CDR2 FYNNEI. CDR3 protein: CASSGGGFSYGYTF. The CDR3 region has the DNA TGTGCCAGCAGTGGGGGGGGGTTTAGCTATGGCTACACCTTC.

This clone appeared a single time. The chain couples TRBV5-1 to TRBJ2-7, with TRBD1 identical over 7 bases. CDR1 SGHRS and CDR2 YFSETQ come from the germline V gene. The CDR3 contains 15 residues. V lost 7 bases, J lost 1 base, and 11 bases stayed unmatched. This CDR3 is CASGKGGATSYEQYF. The CDR3 bases are TGCGCCAGCGGTAAAGGGGGCGCAACGTCCTACGAGCAGTACTTC. Combining the CDR3 with reference TRBV5-1 and TRBJ2-7 gives the whole variable domain KAGVTQTPRYLIKTRGQQVTLSCSPISGHRSVSWYQQTPGQGLQFLFEYFSETQRNKGNFPGRFSGRQFSNSRSEMNVSTLELGDSALYLCASGKGGATSYEQYFGPGTRLTVT.

The CDR3 nucleotides are TGTGCCAGCAGCTCCTCTCGACTAGTCTCCAATGAGCAGTTCTTC. Protein product: CASSSSRLVSNEQFF. The chain uses TRBV7-9 and TRBJ2-1; D possibly corresponds to TRBD2 (6 bases). Trimming shortened V by 4 bases and J by 6 bases, and 16 bases separated the two germline ends. The CDR3 is made up of 15 amino acids. The V gene's germline CDR1 is SEHNR and CDR2 FQNEAQ (reference sequence). Full variable domain (rest looked up from reference TRBV7-9 and TRBJ2-1): DTGVSQNPRHKITKRGQNVTFRCDPISEHNRLYWYRQTLGQGPEFLTYFQNEAQLEKSRLLSDRFSAERPKGSFSTLEIQRTEQGDSAMYLCASSSSRLVSNEQFFGPGTRLTVL.

This clone turned up a few times. CDR3 in DNA: TGCGCCAGCAGCTCCGGACAGGGAGTACCTGGAAACACCATATATTTT. Translating gives CASSSGQGVPGNTIYF. V usage is TRBV5-1 and J usage is TRBJ1-3, with 8 nucleotides matching TRBD1. The J segment lost 2 bases and the V segment lost 3 bases, leaving 7 bases of the junction unmatched. The CDR3 runs to 16 residues. Per germline, CDR1 SGHRS and CDR2 YFSETQ.

The V and J genes are TRBV6-6 and TRBJ1-1; D gene unclear. Germline V CDR1 and CDR2: MNHNY, SVGAGI (reference sequence). The CDR3 runs 14 residues. The V gene lost 2 bases and the J gene lost 7 bases, with 14 bases spanning the gap. DNA for the CDR3: TGTGCCAGCAGTTACCCGGGCGGGCCCAGTGAAGCTTTCTTT. Its protein product is CASSYPGGPSEAFF.

The chain links TRBV5-1 to TRBJ1-2; 11 bases match TRBD1. J was trimmed by 4 bases and V by 3 bases; bases with no gene match: 11. The CDR3 consists of 17 residues. Germline V lookup: CDR1 SGHRS, CDR2 YFSETQ. The CDR3 sequence is CASSYTPPGQGGYGYTF. For the CDR3, the DNA is TGCGCCAGCAGCTATACTCCCCCGGGACAGGGGGGCTATGGCTACACCTTC.

V usage is TRBV7-3 and J usage is TRBJ2-2; 9 bases match TRBD1. The germline V gene has CDR1 SGHTA and CDR2 FQGTGA. The CDR3 has 14 amino acids. The J segment lost 6 bases and the V segment lost 4 bases, leaving 3 bases of the junction unmatched. CDR3 in DNA: TGTGCCAGCAGCTACCGGGACAGGGCCGGGGAGCTGTTTTTT. Protein: CASSYRDRAGELFF.

This clone has only one observation. This sequence joins TRBV25-1 and TRBJ1-1; D uncertain. From germline, CDR1 is MGHDK and CDR2 SYGVNS. Trimming shortened V by 3 bases and J by 0 bases, and 2 bases separated the two germline ends. The CDR3 has 12 amino acids. The CDR3 DNA is TGTGCCAGCAGTGACATGAACACTGAAGCTTTCTTT. Translated, it gives CASSDMNTEAFF.

The chain links TRBV6-1 to TRBJ1-1; TRBD1 is a possible D gene (5 bases). The germline V and J ends were trimmed by 4 bases and 1 base, with 10 bases remaining between them. CDR1 is MNHNS and CDR2 is SASEGT in the germline V gene. There are 14 residues in the CDR3. CDR3 amino acids: CASSGMGGNTEAFF. The CDR3 bases are TGTGCCAGCAGTGGGATGGGGGGGAACACTGAAGCTTTCTTT.

The sample holds one count of this clone. The rearrangement joins TRBV25-1 to TRBJ2-3; 10 bases agree with TRBD2. Per the germline V gene, CDR1 is MGHDK and CDR2 is SYGVNS. The CDR3 has 16 residues. V lost 6 bases, J lost 0 bases, and 6 bases stayed unmatched. CDR3 sequence: CASRATSGVSTDTQYF. Here the CDR3 DNA reads TGTGCCAGCAGGGCTACTAGCGGGGTAAGCACAGATACGCAGTATTTT.

This clone was detected once. This chain joins TRBV5-1 and TRBJ2-1; 9 bases agree with TRBD1. CDR1 and CDR2 (germline): SGHRS, YFSETQ. Trimming removed 4 bases from V and 7 bases from J; junction bases left unmatched: 9. This CDR3 spans 15 amino acids. The CDR3 reads CASSTWDRAVNEQFF. DNA for the CDR3: TGCGCCAGCAGCACCTGGGACAGGGCTGTAAATGAGCAGTTCTTC.

V usage is TRBV30 and J usage is TRBJ2-3; D is possibly TRBD2 (5 bases). Germline values: CDR1 GTSNPN, CDR2 SVGIG (reference sequence). This CDR3 comprises 15 residues. Trimming left V 5 bases short and J 0 bases short, with 15 bases between. The DNA for the CDR3 is TGTGCCTGGGAGGGCGGCGGCCCTAGCACAGATACGCAGTATTTT. It is translated as CAWEGGGPSTDTQYF.